This entry lists 11 T cell receptor beta chains sequenced from one sample in a study of shared clonotypes between healthy human individuals. Measured with immunoSEQ multiplex PCR; TCRdb has only the in-frame clones, and not every one. The repertoire holds 700,000 or so clones, with around 72% as singletons. Sequencing was performed on memory CD4+ T cells sorted from blood. Documented subset: CD45RA-negative fraction. The receptors derive from a woman aged 25 to 39 in good health.

The sample holds one count of this clone. The sample has other DNA sequences that encode this CDR3 too. The genes are TRBV2 and TRBJ1-4; D unresolved. The V end lost 1 base, the J end lost 8 bases, and 11 bases lay between the germline ends. This CDR3 contains 14 residues. Germline V gene lookup returns CDR1 SNHLY and CDR2 FYNNEI. CDR3 residues: CASSEVGLGEKLFF. The CDR3 nucleotides are TGTGCCAGCAGTGAAGTCGGGCTGGGGGAAAAACTGTTTTTT.

This clone was counted a single time. The chain links TRBV7-9 to TRBJ1-3, with D uncertain. V dropped 1 base and J dropped 1 base, with 14 bases sitting between them. The germline V gene has CDR1 SEHNR and CDR2 FQNEAQ (reference sequence). The CDR3 sequence is 17 residues long. As DNA, the CDR3 is TGTGCCAGCAGCTTAGTCCCAATAGAACTTTCTGGAAACACCATATATTTT. Translated: CASSLVPIELSGNTIYF.

The gene calls are TRBV28 and TRBJ1-2, with 8 bases that match TRBD1. Germline V CDR1 and CDR2: MDHEN, SYDVKM. J was trimmed by 4 bases and V by 10 bases; bases with no gene match: 14. The CDR3 is 15 amino acids. This CDR3 reads CATFEDRVRFYGYTF. The DNA of the CDR3 is TGTGCCACATTCGAGGACAGGGTGAGGTTCTATGGCTACACCTTC.

The rearrangement joins TRBV28 to TRBJ2-6; 10 nucleotides match TRBD1. Germline V lookup: CDR1 MDHEN, CDR2 SYDVKM. The CDR3 covers 16 residues. This CDR3 reads CATGGLHHSGANVLTF. CDR3 coding DNA: TGTGCGACAGGGGGCCTACACCACTCTGGGGCCAACGTCCTGACTTTC. Full variable domain (rest looked up from reference TRBV28 and TRBJ2-6): DVKVTQSSRYLVKRTGEKVFLECVQDMDHENMFWYRQDPGLGLRLIYFSYDVKMKEKGDIPEGYSVSREKKERFSLILESASTNQTSMYLCATGGLHHSGANVLTFGAGSRLTVL.

V and J are TRBV6-1 and TRBJ2-7; D tentatively fits TRBD1 or TRBD2 (6 bases each). CDR1 MNHNS and CDR2 SASEGT come from the germline V gene. V was shortened by 3 bases and J by 5 bases, with 20 bases between the two germline ends. This CDR3 is built from 16 residues. The DNA of the CDR3 is TGTGCCAGCAGTGATTTTTTCCTCGGGGGCCGGGACGAGCAGTACTTC. Its translation: CASSDFFLGGRDEQYF.

The chain links TRBV2 to TRBJ2-3; TRBD1 is a possible D gene (6 bases). The CDR3 has 14 residues. Germline CDR1 and CDR2: SNHLY and FYNNEI. V was pared by 3 bases and J by 1 base, with 8 bases between. The CDR3 sequence is CASSEQGRTDTQYF. CDR3 sequence (DNA): TGTGCCAGCAGTGAGCAGGGGCGCACAGATACGCAGTATTTT. Variable domain in full (rest from reference TRBV2 and TRBJ2-3): EPEVTQTPSHQVTQMGQEVILRCVPISNHLYFYWYRQILGQKVEFLVSFYNNEISEKSEIFDDQFSVERPDGSNFTLKIRSTKLEDSAMYFCASSEQGRTDTQYFGPGTRLTVL.

The CDR3 nucleotides are TGTGCCAGCAGCCAAGATATGGCTAGCGGAGGCTACGAGCAGTACTTC. It encodes CASSQDMASGGYEQYF. The chain carries TRBV4-2 and TRBJ2-7; 7 positions agree with TRBD2. Germline CDR1 LGHNA, CDR2 YNFKEQ. V lost 0 bases to trimming and J lost 3 bases; unmatched junction nucleotides: 8. The CDR3 sequence is 16 residues long.

This rearrangement joins TRBV7-7 to TRBJ2-3; perhaps TRBD2 as D (5 bases). Per germline, CDR1 SSHAT and CDR2 FNYEAQ (reference sequence). Trimming pared 5 bases from V and 3 bases from J, leaving 12 bases between. CDR3 length: 14 amino acids. CDR3: CASSPGSRTDTQYF. CDR3 sequence (DNA): TGTGCCAGCAGCCCGGGATCACGGACAGATACGCAGTATTTT. The full variable domain, in which reference TRBV7-7 and TRBJ2-3 provide the parts outside the CDR3, is GAGVSQSPRYKVTKRGQDVTLRCDPISSHATLYWYQQALGQGPEFLTYFNYEAQPDKSGLPSDRFSAERPEGSISTLTIQRTEQRDSAMYRCASSPGSRTDTQYFGPGTRLTVL.

V usage is TRBV7-2 and J usage is TRBJ1-5; D ambiguous. CDR1 is SGHTA, CDR2 FQGNSA, per germline. The CDR3 sequence is 13 residues long. Between the trimmed V and J ends, which lost 4 bases and 5 bases, there was a span of 9 bases. The DNA of the CDR3 is TGTGCCAGCAGCTCGGGTGGGGATCAGCCCCAGCATTTT. It specifies CASSSGGDQPQHF.

Concerning this clone itself: This probably arose from a read error, given a far larger clone one base away. This chain links TRBV5-4 with TRBJ1-2; 7 bases line up with TRBD1. J gave up 3 bases and V 4 bases, and 3 bases lay outside the gene matches. Germline V CDR1 and CDR2: SGHNT, YYREEE (reference sequence). The CDR3 runs 13 residues. The CDR3 loop is CASSRDSDYGYTF. The CDR3 DNA sequence: TGTGCCAGCAGCCGGGACAGTGACTATGGCTACACCTTC.

This clone was picked up one time. The chain has TRBV29-1 and TRBJ2-7, with 7 bases fitting TRBD2. CDR1 is SQVTM and CDR2 is ANQGSEA in the germline V gene. The V and J ends lost 4 bases and 0 bases, in that order; junction bases with no gene match: 3. CDR3 length: 13 amino acids. CDR3 sequence reads: CSVVREVSYEQYF. CDR3 sequence (DNA): TGCAGCGTTGTCCGGGAGGTCTCCTACGAGCAGTACTTC.